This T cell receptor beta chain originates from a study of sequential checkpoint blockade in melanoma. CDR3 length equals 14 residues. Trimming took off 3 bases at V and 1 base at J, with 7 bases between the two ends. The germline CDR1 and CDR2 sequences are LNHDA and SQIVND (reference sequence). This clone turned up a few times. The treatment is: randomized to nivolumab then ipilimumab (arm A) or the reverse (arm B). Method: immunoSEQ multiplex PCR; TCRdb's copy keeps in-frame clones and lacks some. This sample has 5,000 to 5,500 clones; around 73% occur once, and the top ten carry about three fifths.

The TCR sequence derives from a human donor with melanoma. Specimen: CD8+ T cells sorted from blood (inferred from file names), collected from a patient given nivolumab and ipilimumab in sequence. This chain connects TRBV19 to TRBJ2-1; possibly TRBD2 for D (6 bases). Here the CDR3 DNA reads TGTGCCAGTAGTATTGCGGGGTCCTACAATGAGCAGTTCTTC. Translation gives CASSIAGSYNEQFF.